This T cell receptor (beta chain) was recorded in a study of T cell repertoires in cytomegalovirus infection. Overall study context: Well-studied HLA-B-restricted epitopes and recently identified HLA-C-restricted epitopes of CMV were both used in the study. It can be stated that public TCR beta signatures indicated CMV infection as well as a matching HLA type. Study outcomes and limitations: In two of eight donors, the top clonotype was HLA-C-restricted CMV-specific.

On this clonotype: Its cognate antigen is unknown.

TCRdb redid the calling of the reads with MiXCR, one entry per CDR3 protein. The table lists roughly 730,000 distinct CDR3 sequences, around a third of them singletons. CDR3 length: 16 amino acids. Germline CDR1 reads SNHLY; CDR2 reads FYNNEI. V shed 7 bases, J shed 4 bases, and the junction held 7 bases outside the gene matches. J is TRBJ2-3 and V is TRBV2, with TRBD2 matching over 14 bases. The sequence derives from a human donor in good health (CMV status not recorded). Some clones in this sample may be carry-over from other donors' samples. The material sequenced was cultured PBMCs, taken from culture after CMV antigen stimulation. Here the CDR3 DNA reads TGTGCCAGCAACCGAGGGACTAGCGGGAGTGCAGATACGCAGTATTTT. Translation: CASNRGTSGSADTQYF.